This T cell receptor beta chain comes out of a study of beta chain features in type 1 diabetes. About the research overall: Patients were similar to healthy donors in age and gender (as well as in cell yields).

Germline V gene sequence: CDR1 SGHTA, CDR2 FQGNSA. Between the trimmed V and J ends, which lost 5 bases and 5 bases, there was a span of 9 bases. This CDR3 is built from 12 residues. As every portion of the isolated RNA was reverse transcribed, the sequencing read expressed TCRB transcripts. Measured with immunoSEQ multiplex PCR; TCRdb has only the in-frame clones, and not every one. The sample holds 250,000 to 350,000 clones, around 13% seen once. Findings and caveats of the study: Significant though moderate, a shortening of TCRB CDR3s appeared in all four CD4+ subsets of Type 1 diabetes patients. Comparison showed that naive, central memory and Treg TCRB repertoires appeared more similar among patients than among healthy donors.

A remark on this clone: What it binds is unknown. Other DNA variants within this sample encode the same CDR3.

The sequence was collected from a man aged 30 to 45 in good health. The rearrangement uses TRBV7-2 and TRBJ1-2; D remains unclear. The sample was central memory CD4+ T cells from blood. CDR3 in DNA: TGTGCCAGCAGCCAAGAGAATTATGGCTACACCTTC. This encodes CASSQENYGYTF.